This T cell receptor beta chain was sequenced in a study of cytomegalovirus exposure and HLA in healthy donors. Overall study findings and caveats: Analyses of presence/absence relied on an assumption of roughly uniform sequencing depth across donors. The Asian-associated ancestry cluster reportedly had fewer N-insertions than the approximately 690-donor mean in a later analysis. A likely sequencing artifact accounted for one observed cluster of highly shared sequence variants. A later analysis found that most CMV-associated TCR beta chains appeared HLA-restricted.

With respect to this clone: Its antigen is undetermined.

V lost 2 bases to trimming and J lost 1 base, with 9 bases between them. The CDR3 is 16 amino acids. Per germline, CDR1 LNHDA and CDR2 SQIVND (reference sequence). With 60 Vbeta and 13 Jbeta primers, the PCR was carried out. Assay: immunoSEQ multiplex PCR; the TCRdb copy retains only in-frame clones and omits some. The sample lists around 53,000 clones; 82% were seen once. The receptor's source is a man aged 50 to 60 in good health and CMV-seronegative. The chain recombines TRBV19 with TRBJ2-6; a possible D gene is TRBD1 (5 bases). The source material was PBMCs. The CDR3 loop reads CASSISRESGANVLTF. CDR3 sequence (DNA): TGTGCCAGTAGTATAAGCAGGGAATCTGGGGCCAACGTCCTGACTTTC. Full variable domain (outside the CDR3, taken from reference TRBV19 and TRBJ2-6): DGGITQSPKYLFRKEGQNVTLSCEQNLNHDAMYWYRQDPGQGLRLIYYSQIVNDFQKGDIAEGYSVSREKKESFPLTVTSAQKNPTAFYLCASSISRESGANVLTFGAGSRLTVL.